These T cell receptor beta chains were read from a single sample in a study of early T cells in non-severe SARS-CoV-2 infection. TCRdb called the 5' RACE reads again in MiXCR, with one record for every CDR3 protein. The sample carries 68,000 or so distinct CDR3 sequences, approximately 10% recorded once. Sequences were obtained from whole blood. The source of these receptors is an adult who was a healthcare worker with PCR-confirmed SARS-CoV-2 infection or an uninfected control (not recorded which). CDR3s include the opening cysteine and the closing phenylalanine or tryptophan. Each record gives: J gene, clone size, V gene, D gene, CDR3 protein, CDR3 DNA. D genes are given only for firm matches. A row's size may be missing; if present it is once, few, many or a size class.

>TRBJ2-2|many|TRBV20-1|TRBD2
CSARLAGDTGELFF
TGCAGTGCTAGACTAGCGGGAGACACCGGGGAGCTGTTTTTT
>TRBJ2-6|few|TRBV3-1|TRBD2
CASRRTISGRALGGANVLTF
TGTGCCAGCAGGCGTACTATTAGCGGGAGAGCCCTTGGTGGGGCCAACGTCCTGACTTTC
>TRBJ2-3|.|TRBV9|TRBD2
CASSDSSGLTNTQYF
TGTGCCAGCAGCGATTCTAGCGGTCTCACGAATACGCAGTATTTT
>TRBJ1-5|once|TRBV21-1|.
CASSKAGPPNQPQHF
TGTGCCAGCAGCAAAGCTGGCCCACCGAATCAGCCCCAGCATTTT
>TRBJ1-1|.|TRBV2|TRBD1
CATERTGERGTEAFF
TGTGCCACTGAGAGGACAGGGGAGAGGGGCACTGAAGCTTTCTTT
>TRBJ2-5|many|TRBV27|TRBD1
CASRPLDRIQETQYF
TGTGCCAGCAGGCCATTGGACAGGATTCAAGAGACCCAGTACTTC
>TRBJ2-1|many|TRBV7-9|.
CASSLGWHNEQFF
TGTGCCAGCAGCCTTGGTTGGCACAATGAGCAGTTCTTC
>TRBJ2-7|.|TRBV4-3|.
CASSPAILYEQYF
TGCGCCAGCAGCCCAGCGATCCTTTACGAGCAGTACTTC
>TRBJ1-1|many|TRBV7-8|.
CASELSRRKLSTEAFF
TGTGCCAGCGAACTTAGCAGGAGGAAGTTGAGCACTGAAGCTTTCTTT
>TRBJ2-7|.|TRBV5-4|.
CASSFHLALGEQYF
TGTGCCAGCAGCTTTCATCTTGCTTTGGGCGAGCAGTACTTC
>TRBJ2-3|once|TRBV7-8|.
CASRSGPRIRTDTQFF
TGTGCCAGCAGGTCGGGACCCCGCATCCGCACAGATACGCAGTTTTTT
>TRBJ2-1|many|TRBV7-2|.
CASSLEFGPDPSYNEQFF
TGTGCCAGCAGCTTAGAGTTTGGGCCCGACCCTTCCTACAATGAGCAGTTCTTC
>TRBJ2-2|many|TRBV12-3/TRBV12-4|.
CASSLGGQNTGELFF
TGTGCCAGCAGTTTAGGGGGACAGAACACCGGGGAGCTGTTTTTT
>TRBJ1-1|few|TRBV28|.
CASSLTGATEAFF
TGTGCCAGCAGTTTGACCGGGGCCACTGAAGCTTTCTTT
>TRBJ2-1|.|TRBV6-1|.
CASSEELGGWNEQFF
TGTGCCAGCAGTGAAGAGCTCGGAGGATGGAATGAGCAGTTCTTC
>TRBJ2-3|few|TRBV6-1|.
CASSESLRRNTQYF
TGTGCCAGCAGTGAATCCCTCCGGAGAAATACGCAGTATTTT
>TRBJ1-4|many|TRBV20-1|.
CSARGGTNEKLFF
TGCAGTGCCCGCGGGGGGACTAATGAAAAACTGTTTTTT